A selection of T cell receptor beta chains follows, all from one sample in a study of Graves' ophthalmopathy and Graves' hyperthyroidism. In TCRdb, the multiplex PCR reads were re-called with MiXCR into one record per CDR3 protein. This table holds 360,000 or so distinct CDR3 sequences, around 19% found once. Specimen: peripheral blood. These receptors all come from a woman between 18 and 30 years old with Graves' ophthalmopathy. Each CDR3 is given without its conserved first and last residue.

j_call,v_call,cdr3_aa
TRBJ1-1,TRBV20-1,KGLGHTEAF
TRBJ1-5,TRBV12-3/TRBV12-4,ASRKEGQGQGQPQH
TRBJ2-7,TRBV5-1,ASSFSGLDYEQY
TRBJ1-1,TRBV11-2,ASRRTGRVEAF
TRBJ2-5,TRBV11-2,ASSRRGNRGETQY
TRBJ1-5,TRBV30,AWSVAGDQPQH
TRBJ1-1,TRBV6-2/TRBV6-3,ASSYMPTEAF
TRBJ1-5,TRBV6-5,ASTSRDPPGQPQH
TRBJ1-6,TRBV4-2,ASSQDRGGWV
TRBJ2-7,TRBV12-3/TRBV12-4,ASSPPRGVHYEQY
TRBJ2-7,TRBV30,AWSPGPIGSSYEQY
TRBJ2-5,TRBV7-2,ASSLAVTSVETQY
TRBJ2-7,TRBV7-6,ASSLSDRTYEQY
TRBJ1-3,TRBV11-1,ASSRIVVPGRSSGNTIY
TRBJ2-5,TRBV5-1,ASSSPQIAGQETQY
TRBJ1-1,TRBV6-5,ASSLTGTNTEDF
TRBJ2-7,TRBV6-1,ASRLRDRVYEQY
TRBJ1-6,TRBV20-1,SASGDYNSPLH
TRBJ1-5,TRBV27,ASSFDTRQPQH
TRBJ1-5,TRBV7-9,ASSLFGGQPQH
TRBJ1-2,TRBV27,ASSSDRWGKLDYGYT
TRBJ1-1,TRBV6-1,ASSQRGENTEAF
TRBJ1-1,TRBV6-1,ASSDVTPEAF
TRBJ2-7,TRBV12-3/TRBV12-4,ASSPGTLEQY
TRBJ2-2,TRBV27,ASSLSPGNTGELF
TRBJ2-3,TRBV28,ASRLGRLAGFTDTQY
TRBJ2-5,TRBV28,ASSSPLGRVETQY
TRBJ2-1,TRBV12-3/TRBV12-4,ASSSTTGWNEQF
TRBJ1-2,TRBV29-1,SVEARLNYGYT
TRBJ1-1,TRBV6-1,ASQRIRGTEAF
TRBJ2-5,TRBV5-1,ASSPDPGAQETQY
TRBJ2-5,TRBV11-2,ASSFGTSGVPEETQY